The 22 T cell receptor beta chains reported below all come from one sample, sequenced in a study of cytomegalovirus exposure and HLA in healthy donors. Profiled with immunoSEQ multiplex PCR; TCRdb holds only in-frame clones, not every one. The sample has more than 95,000 clones, 95% to 96% seen once. The material sequenced was PBMCs. These receptors all stem from a young man in good health and CMV-seronegative.

This clone was seen just once. V gene TRBV10-3 combines with J gene TRBJ1-4; TRBD1 aligns across 7 bases. V dropped 2 bases and J dropped 8; count of bases not matched to a gene: 11. Germline V CDR1 and CDR2: ENHRY, SYGVKD. The CDR3 totals 16 residues. In DNA, the CDR3 is TGTGCCATCAGTGAGCGCGGCGGGACAGCTGGGGAAAAACTGTTTTTT. The encoded protein is CAISERGGTAGEKLFF.

The chain couples TRBV5-4 to TRBJ1-2; the match to TRBD1 covers 12 bases. The CDR3 totals 16 residues. Germline loops: CDR1 SGHNT, CDR2 YYREEE (reference sequence). V dropped 4 bases and J dropped 2; count of bases not matched to a gene: 6. The CDR3 DNA is TGTGCCAGCAGCCCCCCGGGACAGGGGGCGAACTATGGCTACACCTTC. It yields the protein CASSPPGQGANYGYTF.

This clone came up once. The chain couples TRBV13 to TRBJ1-2; the match to TRBD1 covers 7 bases. Germline assignment: CDR1 PRHDT and CDR2 FYEKMQ (reference sequence). The CDR3 has 15 residues. V shed 0 bases, J shed 7 bases, and the junction held 8 bases outside the gene matches. DNA for the CDR3: TGTGCCAGCAGCTTAGGACAGGGGAATAGTCGTGGCTACACCTTC. Protein product: CASSLGQGNSRGYTF.

V is TRBV5-6 and J is TRBJ1-1; 10 bases match TRBD1. The CDR3 has 17 residues. The V segment lost 5 bases and the J segment 0 bases; nucleotides outside the gene matches: 10. Germline V CDR1 and CDR2: SGHDT, YYEEEE. The chain's CDR3 is CASSLDRGQHMNTEAFF. CDR3 in DNA: TGTGCCAGCAGTCTTGACAGGGGGCAACATATGAACACTGAAGCTTTCTTT. The variable domain in full, completed from reference TRBV5-6 and TRBJ1-1, reads DAGVTQSPTHLIKTRGQQVTLRCSPKSGHDTVSWYQQALGQGPQFIFQYYEEEERQRGNFPDRFSGHQFPNYSSELNVNALLLGDSALYLCASSLDRGQHMNTEAFFGQGTRLTVV.

The rearrangement uses TRBV6-5 and TRBJ1-2; D remains unclear. Trimming left V 4 bases short and J 6 bases short, with 15 bases between. Germline V lookup: CDR1 MNHEY, CDR2 SVGAGI. The CDR3 runs to 14 residues. The CDR3 DNA reads TGTGCCAGCAGTTCTTTGCCCTACAGAGATGGCTACACCTTC. This gives the protein CASSSLPYRDGYTF.

The chain is built from TRBV19 and TRBJ1-2; no definite D call. V lost 8 bases and J 8 bases, leaving 15 bases between the germline ends. The V gene's germline CDR1 is LNHDA and CDR2 SQIVND (reference sequence). This CDR3 is 12 amino acids long. CDR3 sequence reads: CASAPRGLGYTF. The DNA of the CDR3 is TGTGCCAGTGCCCCCAGAGGATTGGGCTACACCTTC.

This rearrangement joins TRBV6-6 to TRBJ1-3, with D uncertain. The germline V gene has CDR1 MNHNY and CDR2 SVGAGI (reference sequence). V lost 0 bases and J lost 4, with 7 bases in between. The CDR3 totals 14 residues. This CDR3 is CASSYSSTGNTIYF. In nucleotides, the CDR3 is TGTGCCAGCAGTTACTCGAGTACCGGAAACACCATATATTTT.

This clone was picked up one time. The chain recombines TRBV27 with TRBJ1-2; a weak D match, TRBD1 (6 bases). The germline V gene has CDR1 MNHEY and CDR2 SMNVEV (reference sequence). This CDR3 contains 12 residues. Trimming cost V 5 bases and J 2 bases, with 6 bases left between them. The CDR3 reads CASSGQNYGYTF. The CDR3 DNA sequence: TGTGCCAGCAGTGGACAGAACTATGGCTACACCTTC.

CDR3 in amino acids: CASSFTGSPEAFF. The CDR3 DNA reads TGCGCCAGCAGCTTTACGGGGTCCCCTGAAGCTTTCTTT. V usage is TRBV5-1 and J usage is TRBJ1-1; D is uncertain. V lost 2 bases and J lost 6, with 11 bases in between. Germline values: CDR1 SGHRS, CDR2 YFSETQ. This CDR3 contains 13 residues.

This chain links TRBV5-4 with TRBJ1-2; no firm D call. V dropped 0 bases and J dropped 8 bases, with 17 bases sitting between them. The CDR3 consists of 15 residues. Germline V gene data show CDR1 as SGHNT and CDR2 as YYREEE (reference sequence). The CDR3, as DNA: TGTGCCAGCAGCTTGGAGGTCCCCGGTCGCGGCGGCTACACCTTC. Its translation: CASSLEVPGRGGYTF.

The chain uses TRBV6-5 and TRBJ1-2; 9 bases align to TRBD1. CDR1 MNHEY and CDR2 SVGAGI come from the germline V gene. Trimming took 2 bases from V and 7 from J; bases not matched to a gene: 2. CDR3 length: 13 amino acids. CDR3 nucleotide sequence: TGTGCCAGCAGTTACGGGACAGGGCTTGGCTACACCTTC. This gives the protein CASSYGTGLGYTF.

The V and J genes are TRBV28 and TRBJ2-4, with a tentative D call TRBD2 (5 bases). CDR3 length: 19 residues. V lost 5 bases and J lost 0, with 23 bases in between. Germline-derived CDR1 and CDR2 are MDHEN and SYDVKM. Written as DNA, the CDR3 is TGTGCCAGCAGTCTCCCGACTACCTTTCGGACTGAAGCCAAAAACATTCAGTACTTC. Encoded protein: CASSLPTTFRTEAKNIQYF.

The V call is TRBV28, the J call TRBJ2-1, with D possibly being TRBD2 (5 bases). Trimming shortened V by 5 bases and J by 6 bases, and 11 bases separated the two germline ends. The CDR3 has 13 residues. CDR1 and CDR2 (germline): MDHEN, SYDVKM. The CDR3 is CASSEGTGNEQFF. Here the CDR3 DNA reads TGTGCCAGCAGTGAGGGAACGGGCAATGAGCAGTTCTTC.

A note on this clone: At the DNA level, this CDR3 is encoded by other sequences in the same sample as well. The chain links TRBV20-1 to TRBJ1-1; D gene ambiguous. Germline V gene data show CDR1 as DFQATT and CDR2 as SNEGSKA (reference sequence). The CDR3 spans 11 residues. Trimming removed 3 bases from V and 2 bases from J, with 4 bases in between. Written as DNA, the CDR3 is TGCAGTGCTAGTAGTAACACTGAAGCTTTCTTT. Protein: CSASSNTEAFF.

The chain is built from TRBV5-4 and TRBJ1-1; weak D call: TRBD1 (5 bases). Trimming removed 2 bases from V and 6 bases from J, with 11 bases in between. Looked up from germline, CDR1 is SGHNT and CDR2 is YYREEE (reference sequence). The CDR3 is made up of 13 amino acids. The CDR3 nucleotides read TGTGCCAGCAGCTTTGGGGGGAAGGCTGAAGCTTTCTTT. Translated: CASSFGGKAEAFF.

This chain connects TRBV6-4 to TRBJ1-1; 9 nucleotides line up with TRBD1. V was clipped by 6 bases and J by 4 bases; unmatched bases: 6. The CDR3 sequence is 14 residues long. The V gene's germline CDR1 is MRHNA and CDR2 SNTAGT. CDR3 protein: CASSARQGGTEAFF. DNA of the CDR3: TGTGCCAGCAGCGCCCGACAGGGGGGCACTGAAGCTTTCTTT.

The chain recombines TRBV5-4 with TRBJ2-2; 8 nucleotides line up with TRBD2. The CDR3 length is 16 residues. Germline loops: CDR1 SGHNT, CDR2 YYREEE (reference sequence). V was clipped by 5 bases and J by 4 bases; unmatched bases: 10. The DNA of the CDR3 is TGTGCCAGCAGTTCTGGACTAGCCAGGACCACCGGGGAGCTGTTTTTT. It is translated as CASSSGLARTTGELFF.

The gene calls are TRBV11-2 and TRBJ1-2; TRBD1 agrees at 7 bases. The CDR3 covers 13 residues. CDR1 and CDR2 (germline): SGHAT, FQNNGV. The J segment lost 2 bases and the V segment lost 3 bases, leaving 0 bases of the junction unmatched. CDR3 amino acids: CASSLGQNYGYTF. CDR3 DNA sequence: TGTGCCAGCAGCTTGGGACAGAACTATGGCTACACCTTC.

The rearrangement joins TRBV28 to TRBJ2-7; TRBD2 might be the D (5 bases). The V end lost 7 bases, the J end lost 0 bases, and 7 bases lay between the germline ends. The CDR3 is 12 amino acids. Per the germline V gene, CDR1 is MDHEN and CDR2 is SYDVKM. CDR3 sequence reads: CASKEDSYEQYF. The CDR3 DNA is TGTGCCAGCAAGGAGGACTCCTACGAGCAGTACTTC.

In DNA, the CDR3 is TGTGCCTGGACGGGGGGGAACTATGGCTACACCTTC. Its translation: CAWTGGNYGYTF. V and J are TRBV30 and TRBJ1-2; a weak D match, TRBD1 (5 bases). CDR3 length equals 12 residues. Germline V lookup: CDR1 GTSNPN, CDR2 SVGIG (reference sequence). Trimming removed 4 bases at V and 2 bases at J, with 8 bases between.

This chain uses TRBV6-5 with TRBJ2-1; 12 bases agree with TRBD2. CDR3 length equals 15 residues. From germline, CDR1 is MNHEY and CDR2 SVGAGI. Losses at the gene ends were 5 bases for V and 6 bases for J; bases not matched to a gene: 5. The CDR3 coding sequence is TGTGCCAGCAGTCAGGGGACTAGCGGGCTCAATGAGCAGTTCTTC. As protein: CASSQGTSGLNEQFF.

The V and J genes are TRBV6-1 and TRBJ2-1, with D hard to call. Deletions cut 8 bases from V and 0 bases from J, with 11 bases between. This CDR3 comprises 14 residues. The V gene's germline CDR1 is MNHNS and CDR2 SASEGT. The CDR3 reads CASYLRSSYNEQFF. The CDR3 DNA reads as TGTGCCAGCTACTTGCGGAGCTCCTACAATGAGCAGTTCTTC.